Shown below are 27 T cell receptor beta chains from a single sample sequenced in a study of blood T cell repertoires in COVID-19. TCRdb keeps only in-frame clones here, not all; method: immunoSEQ multiplex PCR. The table has tens of thousands of clones, about 87% seen once. Input material: peripheral blood. The receptors originated from a man aged 35 to 55 with COVID-19, enrolled during active disease.

This clone was seen a handful of times. The chain joins TRBV11-3 to TRBJ2-1, with 11 bases fitting TRBD2. Losses at the gene ends were 5 bases for V and 6 bases for J; bases not matched to a gene: 9. CDR3 length: 16 residues. CDR1 SGHNT and CDR2 YENEEA come from the germline V gene. The CDR3: CASSGIAGGRLNEQFF. The DNA of the CDR3 is TGTGCCAGCAGCGGAATAGCGGGGGGGCGTCTCAATGAGCAGTTCTTC.

V gene TRBV5-8 combines with J gene TRBJ2-1; D gene uncertain. CDR1 and CDR2 (germline): SGHTS, YDEGEE. This CDR3 has 12 residues. V lost 0 bases and J lost 15, with 13 bases in between. The CDR3 region has the DNA TGTGCCAGCAGCTTGGTTCCGGGTACGGTGTTCTTC. Translating gives CASSLVPGTVFF.

In its sample, this clone was seen once. The rearrangement links TRBV19 to TRBJ2-7, with 13 bases fitting TRBD2. The V gene end was trimmed by 5 bases and the J gene end by 5 bases; junction bases not matched to a gene: 3. Germline V gene data show CDR1 as LNHDA and CDR2 as SQIVND (reference sequence). This CDR3 comprises 14 residues. CDR3 sequence (DNA): TGTGCCAGTAGTCGCGGACTAGCGGGAGACGAGCAGTACTTC. Its protein is CASSRGLAGDEQYF.

V and J are TRBV7-3 and TRBJ1-5; D is perhaps TRBD1 (6 bases). This CDR3 is 14 amino acids long. Trimming cost V 2 bases and J 7 bases, with 12 bases left between them. The germline gives CDR1 SGHTA, CDR2 FQGTGA. The CDR3 region is CASSLGGQGQPQHF. CDR3 nucleotides: TGTGCCAGCAGCTTAGGGGGCCAGGGGCAGCCCCAGCATTTT.

This chain connects TRBV5-8 to TRBJ2-7, with TRBD2 identical over 8 bases. The CDR3 has 15 residues. The ends lost 0 bases at V and 7 bases at J; junction bases unmatched: 9. CDR1 and CDR2 (germline): SGHTS, YDEGEE. CDR3: CASSLAWSGSGEQYF. CDR3 coding DNA: TGTGCCAGCAGCTTGGCCTGGAGCGGGAGTGGGGAGCAGTACTTC.

This chain joins TRBV10-3 and TRBJ2-6; D gene unclear. The CDR3 has 12 residues. The germline V gene encodes CDR1 ENHRY and CDR2 SYGVKD. Trimming left V 10 bases short and J 1 base short, with 5 bases between. CDR3 protein: CATVSGANVLTF. CDR3 DNA: TGTGCCACCGTTTCTGGGGCCAACGTCCTGACTTTC.

The V and J genes are TRBV6-5 and TRBJ2-3; TRBD1 matches at 9 bases. Germline V CDR1 and CDR2: MNHEY, SVGAGI. CDR3 length equals 14 residues. V was clipped by 5 bases and J by 5 bases; unmatched bases: 5. For the CDR3, the DNA is TGTGCCAGCAGTCACAGGGGGCAAGGAGATACGCAGTATTTT. It yields the protein CASSHRGQGDTQYF.

The rearrangement uses TRBV2 and TRBJ2-7, with 9 bases fitting TRBD1. This CDR3 contains 13 residues. After removal of 11 bases from V and 4 bases from J, the junction contained 9 bases not matched to a gene. Germline V gene sequence: CDR1 SNHLY, CDR2 FYNNEI. The CDR3: CAGGQGGFYEQYF. The CDR3 region has the DNA TGTGCCGGGGGACAGGGTGGGTTTTACGAGCAGTACTTC.

The rearrangement joins TRBV27 to TRBJ1-5, with 9 positions matching TRBD1. Germline V gene sequence: CDR1 MNHEY, CDR2 SMNVEV (reference sequence). There are 14 residues in the CDR3. The V segment lost 6 bases and the J segment 2 bases; nucleotides outside the gene matches: 2. The DNA for the CDR3 is TGTGCCAGCAGGGACAGGGGAGGCAATCAGCCCCAGCATTTT. Residues: CASRDRGGNQPQHF.

The chain links TRBV10-3 to TRBJ1-1, with unresolved D. The germline gives CDR1 ENHRY, CDR2 SYGVKD. The CDR3 is made up of 13 amino acids. The V end was cut by 10 bases, the J end by 2 bases, with 14 bases between. The CDR3 loop is CATDDGLNTEAFF. The CDR3 nucleotides read TGTGCCACCGACGACGGACTTAACACTGAAGCTTTCTTT.

The chain links TRBV5-1 to TRBJ2-2, with no clear D. The CDR3 has 15 residues. Germline V gives CDR1 SGHRS, CDR2 YFSETQ. The V end lost 3 bases, the J end lost 0 bases, and 9 bases lay between the germline ends. CDR3 protein: CASSYRHTNTGELFF. The CDR3 DNA is TGCGCCAGCAGCTACCGACACACGAACACCGGGGAGCTGTTTTTT.

This chain joins TRBV5-1 and TRBJ2-1; 7 bases match TRBD1. The CDR3 length is 16 residues. Germline loops: CDR1 SGHRS, CDR2 YFSETQ. J lost 10 bases, V lost 4 bases, and 17 bases had no gene match. CDR3 residues: CASSGFRDSSFWEQFF. The CDR3 region has the DNA TGCGCCAGCAGCGGCTTCCGGGACAGTTCTTTCTGGGAGCAGTTCTTC.

The chain couples TRBV7-9 to TRBJ1-5, with TRBD1 identical over 7 bases. CDR1 is SEHNR and CDR2 is FQNEAQ in the germline V gene (reference sequence). V trimming: 1 base; J trimming: 0 bases; junction bases outside the gene matches: 6. The CDR3 has 17 amino acids. The chain's CDR3 is CASSLVGRGASNQPQHF. The CDR3 DNA is TGTGCCAGCAGCTTAGTTGGCAGGGGGGCTAGCAATCAGCCCCAGCATTTT.

The V gene is TRBV18, the J gene TRBJ1-2; D is possibly TRBD1 (6 bases). Per the germline V gene, CDR1 is KGHSH and CDR2 is LQKENI. The CDR3 runs to 15 residues. The ends were cut back, 6 bases at V and 3 bases at J, with 17 bases in the middle. CDR3 protein: CASSPRPDSYYGYTF. CDR3 DNA: TGTGCCAGCTCTCCGCGTCCGGACAGTTACTATGGCTACACCTTC.

The chain joins TRBV7-2 to TRBJ1-6; D remains unclear. The V gene lost 3 bases and the J gene lost 4 bases, with 7 bases spanning the gap. There are 14 residues in the CDR3. CDR1 is SGHTA and CDR2 is FQGNSA in the germline V gene. The CDR3 coding sequence is TGTGCCAGCAGCTTGGGCCCGTATAATTCACCCCTCCACTTT. This codes for CASSLGPYNSPLHF.

The chain joins TRBV2 to TRBJ2-5, with 10 positions matching TRBD2. The CDR3 extends over 17 amino acids. Germline V gene data show CDR1 as SNHLY and CDR2 as FYNNEI. V trimming: 4 bases; J trimming: 4 bases; junction bases outside the gene matches: 12. The CDR3 nucleotides are TGTGCCAGCAGTGGAAAGCGGGAGGGCCGTTCGAGAGAGACCCAGTACTTC. It codes for CASSGKREGRSRETQYF.

The CDR3 DNA reads TGTGCCACCAGCAGAGTCGGGAGTGTCAAAGAGACCCAGTACTTC. Translated, it gives CATSRVGSVKETQYF. The gene calls are TRBV15 and TRBJ2-5; TRBD2 might be the D (6 bases). The CDR3 extends over 15 amino acids. CDR1 is LNHNV, CDR2 YYDKDF, per germline (reference sequence). The ends were cut back, 1 base at V and 3 bases at J, with 12 bases in the middle. Full variable domain (outside the CDR3, taken from reference TRBV15 and TRBJ2-5): DAMVIQNPRYQVTQFGKPVTLSCSQTLNHNVMYWYQQKSSQAPKLLFHYYDKDFNNEADTPDNFQSRRPNTSFCFLDIRSPGLGDTAMYLCATSRVGSVKETQYFGPGTRLLVL.

The chain joins TRBV2 to TRBJ1-2; 7 bases map to TRBD1. The CDR3 sequence is 13 residues long. Germline V gene lookup returns CDR1 SNHLY and CDR2 FYNNEI. Trimming removed 2 bases from V and 8 bases from J; junction bases left unmatched: 5. CDR3 bases: TGTGCCAGCAGTGAAAGGGACAGTGGGGGCTACACCTTC. Residues: CASSERDSGGYTF.

This chain links TRBV24-1 with TRBJ2-7; a possible D gene is TRBD2 (6 bases). The V gene's germline CDR1 is KGHDR and CDR2 SFDVKD. Trimming removed 3 bases from V and 6 bases from J, with 14 bases in between. The CDR3 totals 14 residues. The CDR3 loop reads CATSDPDSSAEQYF. Written as DNA, the CDR3 is TGTGCCACCAGTGATCCAGATTCTAGCGCCGAGCAGTACTTC.

The DNA for the CDR3 is TGCAGCGTTGATGGGCACCAGGGCACTGAAGCTTTCTTT. The encoded protein is CSVDGHQGTEAFF. The rearrangement joins TRBV29-1 to TRBJ1-1; maybe TRBD1 (5 bases). V lost 3 bases and J 4 bases, leaving 12 bases between the germline ends. Germline assignment: CDR1 SQVTM and CDR2 ANQGSEA. The CDR3 loop spans 13 amino acids.

The CDR3 DNA is TGCAGCATTGGACTAGCGGGAGGGCCAGATACGCAGTATTTT. Residues: CSIGLAGGPDTQYF. The chain links TRBV29-1 to TRBJ2-3; 15 bases line up with TRBD2. The CDR3 is 14 residues long. Looked up from germline, CDR1 is SQVTM and CDR2 is ANQGSEA. Trimming removed 8 bases from V and 4 bases from J; junction bases left unmatched: 4.

The genes are TRBV7-2 and TRBJ2-5, with 10 bases aligning to TRBD2. V lost 5 bases, J lost 4 bases, and 13 bases stayed unmatched. The CDR3 consists of 17 residues. Germline CDR1 SGHTA, CDR2 FQGNSA. This chain's CDR3 is CASSPSAGGPSAETQYF. The DNA of the CDR3 is TGTGCCAGCAGCCCATCAGCGGGAGGGCCTTCTGCAGAGACCCAGTACTTC. Full variable domain (remainder filled in from reference TRBV7-2 and TRBJ2-5): GAGVSQSPSNKVTEKGKDVELRCDPISGHTALYWYRQSLGQGLEFLIYFQGNSAPDKSGLPSDRFSAERTGGSVSTLTIQRTQQEDSAVYLCASSPSAGGPSAETQYFGPGTRLLVL.

The chain links TRBV2 to TRBJ2-1; no clear D gene. The CDR3 sequence is 15 residues long. Trimming stripped 2 bases from V and 2 bases from J, with 10 bases between. CDR1 SNHLY and CDR2 FYNNEI come from the germline V gene. The CDR3 loop reads CASSELGQTYNEQFF. The CDR3 DNA reads TGTGCCAGCAGTGAACTTGGCCAAACCTACAATGAGCAGTTCTTC.

The rearrangement uses TRBV7-6 and TRBJ2-5; the D gene is possibly TRBD2 (6 bases). V dropped 3 bases and J dropped 5 bases, with 10 bases sitting between them. The CDR3 is made up of 13 amino acids. Germline V gene sequence: CDR1 SGHVS, CDR2 FNYEAQ. Here the CDR3 reads CASSFTSLETQYF. The CDR3 region has the DNA TGTGCCAGCAGCTTCACTAGCTTGGAGACCCAGTACTTC.

The rearrangement uses TRBV7-9 and TRBJ1-1, with TRBD1 matching 7 bases. The CDR3 runs to 14 residues. The V segment lost 1 base and the J segment 7 bases; nucleotides outside the gene matches: 6. Germline V lookup: CDR1 SEHNR, CDR2 FQNEAQ (reference sequence). CDR3 sequence (DNA): TGTGCCAGCAGCTTAGAGGGGGCTACGGGTGAAGCTTTCTTT. It yields the protein CASSLEGATGEAFF.

This chain connects TRBV24-1 to TRBJ1-2; perhaps TRBD1 as D (5 bases). The CDR3 contains 13 residues. Trimming took off 5 bases at V and 4 bases at J, with 10 bases between the two ends. CDR1 and CDR2 (germline): KGHDR, SFDVKD. The CDR3 sequence: CATSAGIAYGYTF. The DNA for the CDR3 is TGTGCCACCAGTGCAGGGATCGCCTATGGCTACACCTTC.

V gene TRBV5-1 combines with J gene TRBJ2-3, with TRBD2 identical over 9 bases. Germline values: CDR1 SGHRS, CDR2 YFSETQ. The CDR3 length is 15 residues. Trimming took 6 bases from V and 3 from J; bases not matched to a gene: 8. In nucleotides, the CDR3 is TGCGCCAGCACCTTAGCGGGAGCAAATACAGATACGCAGTATTTT. Protein sequence: CASTLAGANTDTQYF. Full variable domain (missing parts from reference TRBV5-1 and TRBJ2-3): KAGVTQTPRYLIKTRGQQVTLSCSPISGHRSVSWYQQTPGQGLQFLFEYFSETQRNKGNFPGRFSGRQFSNSRSEMNVSTLELGDSALYLCASTLAGANTDTQYFGPGTRLTVL.